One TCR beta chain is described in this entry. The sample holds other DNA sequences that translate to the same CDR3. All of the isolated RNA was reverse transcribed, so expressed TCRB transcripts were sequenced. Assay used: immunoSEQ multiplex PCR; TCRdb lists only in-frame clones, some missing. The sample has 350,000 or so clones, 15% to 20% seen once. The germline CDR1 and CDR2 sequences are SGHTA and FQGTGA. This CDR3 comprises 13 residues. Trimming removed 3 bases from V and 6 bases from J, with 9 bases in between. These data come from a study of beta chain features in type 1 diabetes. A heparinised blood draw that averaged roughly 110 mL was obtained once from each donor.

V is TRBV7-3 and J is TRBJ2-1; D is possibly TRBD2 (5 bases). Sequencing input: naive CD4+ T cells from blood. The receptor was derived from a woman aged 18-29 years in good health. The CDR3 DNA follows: TGTGCCAGCAGCTTTAGAGGAGGCAATGAGCAGTTCTTC. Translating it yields CASSFRGGNEQFF. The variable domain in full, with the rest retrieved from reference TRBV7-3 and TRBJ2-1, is GAGVSQTPSNKVTEKGKYVELRCDPISGHTALYWYRQSLGQGPEFLIYFQGTGAADDSGLPNDRFFAVRPEGSVSTLKIQRTERGDSAVYLCASSFRGGNEQFFGPGTRLTVL.